The clone carrying this T cell receptor (beta chain) has just a few counts. Antigen: not known. The sample is drawn from a study of OX40 agonist ivuxolimab in advanced cancers. Study outcomes and limitations: Partial responders at 0.1-3.0 mg/kg had among the lowest clonal expansion. At 0.1 to 3.0 mg/kg and by week 6, clonal expansion occurred in CD4+ and CD8+ blood T cells. The authors did not determine the antigen specificity of the expanded peripheral T cells.

Only in-frame clones appear in the TCRdb table, and some are missing; sequencing was by immunoSEQ multiplex PCR. Found here are under 30,000 clones, roughly 79% of them singletons; the top ten hold approximately 2%. V was clipped by 1 base and J by 8 bases, with 11 bases between them. This CDR3 comprises 13 residues. Germline lookup yields CDR1 GTSNPN and CDR2 SVGIG (reference sequence). V usage is TRBV30 and J usage is TRBJ1-4, with TRBD1 as a possible D gene (5 bases). The material was CD4+ or CD8+ T cells sorted from blood, obtained in a trial of the OX40 agonist ivuxolimab. This sequence was found in an adult with an advanced solid tumor such as melanoma, head and neck, liver or kidney cancer. As DNA, the CDR3 is TGTGCCTGGAGTGGCAGGGTCGGAGAAAAACTGTTTTTT. It translates to CAWSGRVGEKLFF.